This T cell receptor beta chain stems from a study of T-cell memory formation after mild COVID-19. Study context: Most TCR clusters belonged to a single donor. Overall study findings and caveats: Clones contracting over day 15 to 85 were CD4/CD8 balanced, with later expanders leaning CD4+.

Germline V lookup: CDR1 MGHRA, CDR2 YSYEKL. The CDR3 is made up of 15 amino acids. V lost 0 bases and J lost 5, with 13 bases in between. For this clonotype: Its antigen is not identified.

It was 5'RACE with constant-segment primers that produced the TCR alpha and TCR beta cDNA libraries, which carried sample barcodes and UMIs. TCRdb re-derived calls from the 5' RACE reads in MiXCR, one entry per CDR3 protein. The table shows just under 550,000 distinct CDR3 sequences, with around 21% occurring only once. The chain joins TRBV4-1 to TRBJ2-5; D could derive from TRBD1 or TRBD2 (5 bases each). Sequenced: PBMCs or a T cell subset sorted from them (not recorded which). This TCR derives from an adult woman who had mild COVID-19 (a few samples of this study predate the infection). Cell type and time point are not known. The CDR3 DNA sequence: TGCGCCAGCAGCCAAGAATCCCAGGGAGTGGAGACCCAGTACTTC. As protein: CASSQESQGVETQYF.